The T cell receptor beta chain under discussion was sequenced for a study of beta chain features in type 1 diabetes. Whole-study findings and limits: VDJ junctions sequenced from type 1 diabetes patients showed fewer insertions and more deletions.

Between the trimmed V and J ends, which lost 5 bases and 5 bases, there was a span of 9 bases. The CDR3 covers 13 residues. Germline-derived CDR1 and CDR2 are SGHTA and FQGNSA. In its sample, this clone was seen a few times. Antigen unknown. Expressed TCRB transcripts were sequenced, since all the RNA that had been isolated was reverse transcribed. The table came from immunoSEQ multiplex PCR; TCRdb's copy has only in-frame clones and leaves some out. The data hold 250,000 to 300,000 clones, with 7.5% to 9.5% observed a single time. The sequence derives from a woman aged 18-29 years in good health. J is TRBJ2-2 and V is TRBV7-2; no firm D call. The sample consisted of central memory CD4+ T cells from blood. CDR3 in DNA: TGTGCCAGCAGCCCCCTATTGACCGGGGAGCTGTTTTTT. Amino acids: CASSPLLTGELFF.